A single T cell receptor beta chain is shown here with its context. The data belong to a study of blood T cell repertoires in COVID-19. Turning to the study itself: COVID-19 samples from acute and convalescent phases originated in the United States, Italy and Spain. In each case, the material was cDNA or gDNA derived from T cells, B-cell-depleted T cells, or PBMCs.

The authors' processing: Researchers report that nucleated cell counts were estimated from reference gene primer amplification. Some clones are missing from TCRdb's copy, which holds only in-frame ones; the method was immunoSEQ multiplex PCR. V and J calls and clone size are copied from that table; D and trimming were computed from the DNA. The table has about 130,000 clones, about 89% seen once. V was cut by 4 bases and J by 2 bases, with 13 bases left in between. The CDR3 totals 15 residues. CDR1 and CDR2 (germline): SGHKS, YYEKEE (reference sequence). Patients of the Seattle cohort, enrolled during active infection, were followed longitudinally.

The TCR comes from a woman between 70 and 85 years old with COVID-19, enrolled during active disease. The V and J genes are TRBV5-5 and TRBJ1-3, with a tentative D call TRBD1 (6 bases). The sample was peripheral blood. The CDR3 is CASSPRTDPGNTIYF. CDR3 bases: TGTGCCAGCAGCCCACGGACAGACCCTGGAAACACCATATATTTT.